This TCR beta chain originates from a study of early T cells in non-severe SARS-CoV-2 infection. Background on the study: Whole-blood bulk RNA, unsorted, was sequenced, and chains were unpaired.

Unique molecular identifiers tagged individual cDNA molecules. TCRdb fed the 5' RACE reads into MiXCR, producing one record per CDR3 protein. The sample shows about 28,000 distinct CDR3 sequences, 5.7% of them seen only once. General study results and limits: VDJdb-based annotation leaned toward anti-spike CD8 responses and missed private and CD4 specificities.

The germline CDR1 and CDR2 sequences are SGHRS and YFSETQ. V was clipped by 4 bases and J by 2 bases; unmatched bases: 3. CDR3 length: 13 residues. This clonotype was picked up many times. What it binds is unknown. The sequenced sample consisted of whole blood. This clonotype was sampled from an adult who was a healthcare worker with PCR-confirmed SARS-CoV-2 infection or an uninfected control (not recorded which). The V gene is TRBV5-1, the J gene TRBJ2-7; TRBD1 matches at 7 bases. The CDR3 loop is CASSAGTAYEQYF. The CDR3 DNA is TGCGCCAGCAGCGCCGGGACAGCCTACGAGCAGTACTTC.